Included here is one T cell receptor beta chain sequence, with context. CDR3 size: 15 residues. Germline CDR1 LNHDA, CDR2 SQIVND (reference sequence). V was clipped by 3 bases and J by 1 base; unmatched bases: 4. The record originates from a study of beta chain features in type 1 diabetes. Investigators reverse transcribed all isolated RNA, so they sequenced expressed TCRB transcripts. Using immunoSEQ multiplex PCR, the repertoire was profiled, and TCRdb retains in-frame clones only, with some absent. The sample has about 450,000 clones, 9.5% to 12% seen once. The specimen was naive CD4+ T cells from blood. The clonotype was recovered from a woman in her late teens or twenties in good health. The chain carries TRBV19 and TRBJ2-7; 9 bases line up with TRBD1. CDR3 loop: CASSIGGTGSYEQYF. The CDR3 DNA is TGTGCCAGTAGTATCGGAGGGACAGGGTCCTACGAGCAGTACTTC.